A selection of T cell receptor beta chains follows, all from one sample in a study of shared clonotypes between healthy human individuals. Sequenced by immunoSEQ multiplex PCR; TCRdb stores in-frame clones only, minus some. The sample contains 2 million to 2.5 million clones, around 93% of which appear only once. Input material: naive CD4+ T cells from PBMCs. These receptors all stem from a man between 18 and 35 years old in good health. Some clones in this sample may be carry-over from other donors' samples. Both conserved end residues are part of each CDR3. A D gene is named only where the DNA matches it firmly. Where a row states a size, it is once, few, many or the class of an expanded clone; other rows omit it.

cdr3_nt: TGTGCCAGCCGCGGTGGGACGGGACCCTGGAATGAGCAGTTCTTC; cdr3_aa: CASRGGTGPWNEQFF; d_call: NA; clone_size: NA; j_call: TRBJ2-1; v_call: TRBV28
cdr3_nt: TGCGCCAGCAGCTTGGAGGGGGCGACCCACTCCTACAATGAGCAGTTCTTC; cdr3_aa: CASSLEGATHSYNEQFF; d_call: TRBD1; clone_size: NA; j_call: TRBJ2-1; v_call: TRBV5-1
cdr3_nt: TGTGCCAGCCATACATATGGGACCGCGGGGATGAGAGGTGAAAAACTGTTTTTT; cdr3_aa: CASHTYGTAGMRGEKLFF; d_call: NA; clone_size: NA; j_call: TRBJ1-4; v_call: TRBV28
cdr3_nt: TGTGCCAGCAGTTACTCGAGGCTAGGACAGGGCGGCTACACCTTC; cdr3_aa: CASSYSRLGQGGYTF; d_call: TRBD1; clone_size: NA; j_call: TRBJ1-2; v_call: TRBV6-6
cdr3_nt: TGTGCCAGCTCACCATCAGGGGCAGCCACGAACACCGGGGAGCTGTTTTTT; cdr3_aa: CASSPSGAATNTGELFF; d_call: NA; clone_size: NA; j_call: TRBJ2-2; v_call: TRBV18
cdr3_nt: TGTGCCAGCAGCCGCAAAGCGGTCCAAGAGACCCAGTACTTC; cdr3_aa: CASSRKAVQETQYF; d_call: NA; clone_size: NA; j_call: TRBJ2-5; v_call: TRBV7-2
cdr3_nt: TGTGCCAGCAGCCTCCGCAATGAGCAGTTCTTC; cdr3_aa: CASSLRNEQFF; d_call: NA; clone_size: NA; j_call: TRBJ2-1; v_call: TRBV28
cdr3_nt: TGTGCCAGCAGCCAATTCCCAGGGATCGTCGCCTACGAGCAGTACTTC; cdr3_aa: CASSQFPGIVAYEQYF; d_call: NA; clone_size: NA; j_call: TRBJ2-7; v_call: TRBV14
cdr3_nt: TGTGCCAGCAGCTTATATGGACAGCAGAACACTGAAGCTTTCTTT; cdr3_aa: CASSLYGQQNTEAFF; d_call: NA; clone_size: NA; j_call: TRBJ1-1; v_call: TRBV11-1
cdr3_nt: TGTGCCAGCAGCACTCCGACAGGGGCCGATGAAAAACTGTTTTTT; cdr3_aa: CASSTPTGADEKLFF; d_call: TRBD1; clone_size: once; j_call: TRBJ1-4; v_call: TRBV7-3
cdr3_nt: TGCGCCAGCAGCTTGGTGGGTCAGGAAGGGGCTGGAAACACCATATATTTT; cdr3_aa: CASSLVGQEGAGNTIYF; d_call: NA; clone_size: NA; j_call: TRBJ1-3; v_call: TRBV5-1
cdr3_nt: TGTGCCAGCAGCTTAGAGGCGAGAAGAACTGAAAAACTGTTTTTT; cdr3_aa: CASSLEARRTEKLFF; d_call: NA; clone_size: NA; j_call: TRBJ1-4; v_call: TRBV7-8
cdr3_nt: TGTGCCAGCATCTCCAGGGGGCTTGGGGCCAACGTCCTGACTTTC; cdr3_aa: CASISRGLGANVLTF; d_call: TRBD1; clone_size: NA; j_call: TRBJ2-6; v_call: TRBV2
cdr3_nt: TGTGCCAGCAGCTTAGACACCTTACCCGAGAAGCAGTACTTC; cdr3_aa: CASSLDTLPEKQYF; d_call: NA; clone_size: NA; j_call: TRBJ2-7; v_call: TRBV7-9
cdr3_nt: TGTGCCAGCAGCTTCGGCGGGTATGGCTACACCTTC; cdr3_aa: CASSFGGYGYTF; d_call: NA; clone_size: NA; j_call: TRBJ1-2; v_call: TRBV7-8
cdr3_nt: TGTGCCAGCAGTTTTTTGCGGGGGGACTGGGATGGCTACACCTTC; cdr3_aa: CASSFLRGDWDGYTF; d_call: NA; clone_size: NA; j_call: TRBJ1-2; v_call: TRBV28
cdr3_nt: TGTGCCACCCGTCGACAGGGGGCGCGCTCCTACGAGCAGTACTTC; cdr3_aa: CATRRQGARSYEQYF; d_call: NA; clone_size: NA; j_call: TRBJ2-7; v_call: TRBV21-1
cdr3_nt: TGCGCCAGCAGCGGAATCCCGACGGGCCTGAACACTGAAGCTTTCTTT; cdr3_aa: CASSGIPTGLNTEAFF; d_call: NA; clone_size: NA; j_call: TRBJ1-1; v_call: TRBV4-1
cdr3_nt: TGTGCCAGCAGACCAGGAGGGACAGGGGGGAGGGAGGCTTTCTTT; cdr3_aa: CASRPGGTGGREAFF; d_call: TRBD1; clone_size: NA; j_call: TRBJ1-1; v_call: TRBV28
cdr3_nt: TGCGCCAGCAGCGTCGGGACTAGCGGCGTCCGCTCCTACAATGAGCAGTTCTTC; cdr3_aa: CASSVGTSGVRSYNEQFF; d_call: TRBD2; clone_size: NA; j_call: TRBJ2-1; v_call: TRBV5-1
cdr3_nt: TGTGCCAGCAGCTTAGGTACCAGGGGGTTAGGAGCTTTCTTT; cdr3_aa: CASSLGTRGLGAFF; d_call: TRBD1; clone_size: NA; j_call: TRBJ1-1; v_call: TRBV7-8
cdr3_nt: TGTGCCTGGAGTGTACTGGGGGGCTTCGGCTATGGCTACACCTTC; cdr3_aa: CAWSVLGGFGYGYTF; d_call: NA; clone_size: once; j_call: TRBJ1-2; v_call: TRBV30
cdr3_nt: TGTGCCAGTAGTATTTTTTGGACGCCTCAATACAATGAGCAGTTCTTC; cdr3_aa: CASSIFWTPQYNEQFF; d_call: NA; clone_size: NA; j_call: TRBJ2-1; v_call: TRBV19
cdr3_nt: TGTGCCAGCAGCTTTAGCCTAGCGCCCTACAATGAGCAGTTCTTC; cdr3_aa: CASSFSLAPYNEQFF; d_call: NA; clone_size: NA; j_call: TRBJ2-1; v_call: TRBV7-2
cdr3_nt: TGCGCCAGCAGCTTGGAGGGTCCTAGGAGCAATCAGCCCCAGCATTTT; cdr3_aa: CASSLEGPRSNQPQHF; d_call: NA; clone_size: NA; j_call: TRBJ1-5; v_call: TRBV5-1
cdr3_nt: TGCGCCAGCAGCTTGGCCACCCTTACTACTGAAGCTTTCTTT; cdr3_aa: CASSLATLTTEAFF; d_call: NA; clone_size: NA; j_call: TRBJ1-1; v_call: TRBV5-1
cdr3_nt: TGTGCCAGCTCACCAGCTAGCGGGACTTTAGCCAAAAACATTCAGTACTTC; cdr3_aa: CASSPASGTLAKNIQYF; d_call: TRBD2; clone_size: once; j_call: TRBJ2-4; v_call: TRBV18
cdr3_nt: TGTGCCAGCAGCTTTGACAGGACTAGACCTTACACAGATACGCAGTATTTT; cdr3_aa: CASSFDRTRPYTDTQYF; d_call: NA; clone_size: NA; j_call: TRBJ2-3; v_call: TRBV7-9
cdr3_nt: TGTGCCAGCGGCGTACAGGGTGAACAGTTCTTC; cdr3_aa: CASGVQGEQFF; d_call: NA; clone_size: NA; j_call: TRBJ2-1; v_call: TRBV28
cdr3_nt: TGTGCCAGCTCACCACCGGGGCCAGATACGCAGTATTTT; cdr3_aa: CASSPPGPDTQYF; d_call: NA; clone_size: NA; j_call: TRBJ2-3; v_call: TRBV18
cdr3_nt: TGTGCCACCAGCAGGGGCTCTGGGCTAGCGGGACCTGAGCAGTTCTTC; cdr3_aa: CATSRGSGLAGPEQFF; d_call: TRBD2; clone_size: NA; j_call: TRBJ2-1; v_call: TRBV15
cdr3_nt: TGTGCCAGGACCACCGGAGGGTGGGAGTTCTTC; cdr3_aa: CARTTGGWEFF; d_call: NA; clone_size: NA; j_call: TRBJ2-1; v_call: TRBV25-1